This T cell receptor beta chain was recorded in a study of blood T cell repertoires in COVID-19. As for the study in general: Researchers got acute and convalescent COVID-19 samples from the United States, Italy and Spain. In each case, the material was cDNA or gDNA derived from T cells, B-cell-depleted T cells, or PBMCs.

Original data processing: Nucleated cell counts were estimated from reference gene primer amplification. Libraries were prepared by immunoSEQ multiplex PCR; TCRdb keeps only in-frame clonotypes and omits some of them. From that table come the V and J calls and clone size; the DNA was used to work out D and trimming. This table holds some 220,000 clones, over 75% found once. It was during active infection that Seattle patients were enrolled and then longitudinally followed. Germline CDR1 and CDR2: LNHDA and SQIVND (reference sequence). The CDR3 is made up of 14 amino acids. With 8 bases clipped from V and 4 bases from J, the junction kept 4 bases outside the gene matches.

The chain combines TRBV19 with TRBJ2-1; 11 nucleotides agree with TRBD2. This receptor was taken from a woman in her seventies with COVID-19, enrolled during active disease. Sequenced sample: peripheral blood. CDR3 in DNA: TGTGCCAGTTTAGCGGGGGGGCCTTACAATGAGCAGTTCTTC. Residues: CASLAGGPYNEQFF.